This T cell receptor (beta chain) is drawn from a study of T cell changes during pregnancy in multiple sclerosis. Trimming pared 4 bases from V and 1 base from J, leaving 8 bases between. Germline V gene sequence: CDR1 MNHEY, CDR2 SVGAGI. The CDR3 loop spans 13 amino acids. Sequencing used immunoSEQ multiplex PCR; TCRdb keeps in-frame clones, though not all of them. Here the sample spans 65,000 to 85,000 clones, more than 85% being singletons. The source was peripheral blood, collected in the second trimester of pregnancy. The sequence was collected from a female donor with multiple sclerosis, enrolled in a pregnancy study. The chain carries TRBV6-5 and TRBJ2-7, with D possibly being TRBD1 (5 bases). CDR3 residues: CASSSGFSYEQYF. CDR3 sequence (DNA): TGTGCCAGCAGTTCAGGGTTTTCCTACGAGCAGTACTTC.